The T cell receptor beta chain described here comes from a study of T cells in Graves' hyperthyroidism and ophthalmopathy. The CDR3 loop spans 14 amino acids. CDR1 and CDR2 (germline): SGHRS, YFSETQ. Trimming took 8 bases from V and 3 from J; bases not matched to a gene: 7. Broader study findings: Separation of ophthalmopathy from stable hyperthyroidism was achieved by a 13 V-J model. Within blood appeared most thyroid clonotypes that had expanded above 0.001.

The investigators amplified TCR beta CDR3 regions from RNA transcripts. First-round RT-PCR with HTBI primers amplified the TCR CDR3 region. Using its own MiXCR run on the multiplex PCR reads, TCRdb lists one record per CDR3 protein. The profile shows around 620,000 distinct CDR3 sequences, 46% of them singletons. Concerning this clonotype: Its specificity is not known.

The sequence came from an adult woman with Graves' disease, either hyperthyroidism or ophthalmopathy (not recorded which). Specimen: peripheral blood or thyroid tissue (not recorded which). The V call is TRBV5-1, the J call TRBJ2-7; 11 nucleotides line up with TRBD2. CDR3 bases: TGCGCCAGTTACAACGGACTAGCGGGCTACGAGCAGTACTTC. Translating gives CASYNGLAGYEQYF. Variable domain in full (rest from reference TRBV5-1 and TRBJ2-7): KAGVTQTPRYLIKTRGQQVTLSCSPISGHRSVSWYQQTPGQGLQFLFEYFSETQRNKGNFPGRFSGRQFSNSRSEMNVSTLELGDSALYLCASYNGLAGYEQYFGPGTRLTVT.